These 9 T cell receptor beta chains originate from one sample sequenced in a study of cytomegalovirus exposure and HLA in healthy donors (dated by TCRdb to about 2017). Library method: the immunoSEQ multiplex PCR assay. The multiplex PCR relied on a mix of 60 forward primers for TCR Vbeta segments and 13 reverse primers for TCR Jbeta segments. This is the immuneACCESS table as TCRdb keeps it, with only in-frame sequences that have V and J called. A part of the clones is gone; compared with another copy, unresolved V genes explain less than half, and the rest is unexplained. The table for this sample lists approximately 71,000 clones; about two thirds of them were counted only once. 12% of the sample lies in the top ten. The sequenced sample consisted of PBMCs. The receptors were sampled from a woman in her forties in good health and CMV-seropositive.

V usage is TRBV7-2 and J usage is TRBJ2-3; 8 nucleotides line up with TRBD2. Germline CDR1 SGHTA, CDR2 FQGNSA. This CDR3 has 13 residues. J gave up 11 bases and V 9 bases, and 13 bases lay outside the gene matches. CDR3: CASSGETGREQYF. CDR3 DNA: TGTGCCAGTAGCGGGGAAACGGGCCGGGAGCAGTATTTT.

The CDR3 region has the DNA TGCAGCGTGGAGACAGGGAACTCCTACGAGCAGTACTTC. It yields the protein CSVETGNSYEQYF. The chain employs TRBV29-1 and TRBJ2-7, with 7 bases identical to TRBD1. Germline V gene data show CDR1 as SQVTM and CDR2 as ANQGSEA. Trimming at V came to 6 bases and at J to 0 bases, leaving 5 bases not matched to a gene. The CDR3 sequence is 13 residues long.

This rearrangement joins TRBV6-6 to TRBJ2-7; a possible D gene is TRBD1 (5 bases). V dropped 6 bases and J dropped 6 bases, with 21 bases sitting between them. The CDR3 is 15 residues long. CDR1 and CDR2 (germline): MNHNY, SVGAGI (reference sequence). Written as DNA, the CDR3 is TGTGCCAGCAGGCTGGATAGGGGTGCAAACATCGAGCAGTACTTC. It specifies CASRLDRGANIEQYF.

This chain uses TRBV15 with TRBJ2-3; TRBD2 agrees at 10 bases. Germline CDR1 LNHNV, CDR2 YYDKDF (reference sequence). This CDR3 has 15 amino acids. V was pared by 0 bases and J by 10 bases, with 7 bases of the junction left unmatched. The CDR3 bases are TGTGCCACCAGCAGAGACCCTCTAGCGGGGGCTTCGCAGTATTTT. Amino acids: CATSRDPLAGASQYF.

The chain has TRBV7-9 and TRBJ1-4; D is perhaps TRBD1 (6 bases). Germline-derived CDR1 and CDR2 are SEHNR and FQNEAQ (reference sequence). The CDR3 covers 15 residues. V lost 3 bases and J lost 3, with 11 bases in between. The CDR3 DNA reads as TGTGCCAGCAGCTTCGGGGGGCGTTCTAATGAAAAACTGTTTTTT. It codes for CASSFGGRSNEKLFF.

The CDR3 here is CASSIGGSYSTEAFF. CDR3 DNA sequence: TGTGCCAGTAGTATCGGGGGAAGCTATTCCACTGAAGCTTTCTTT. The rearrangement uses TRBV19 and TRBJ1-1; a possible D gene is TRBD1 (5 bases). Germline V gene sequence: CDR1 LNHDA, CDR2 SQIVND (reference sequence). Trimming shortened V by 3 bases and J by 4 bases, and 15 bases separated the two germline ends. This CDR3 comprises 15 residues.

The rearrangement links TRBV2 to TRBJ1-1; D is uncertain. The V gene lost 2 bases and the J gene lost 1 base, with 8 bases spanning the gap. The CDR3 runs to 14 residues. The germline gives CDR1 SNHLY, CDR2 FYNNEI. The CDR3: CASSERRENTEAFF. The CDR3 DNA is TGTGCCAGCAGTGAACGTCGGGAGAACACTGAAGCTTTCTTT. The whole variable domain, filled in from reference TRBV2 and TRBJ1-1, reads EPEVTQTPSHQVTQMGQEVILRCVPISNHLYFYWYRQILGQKVEFLVSFYNNEISEKSEIFDDQFSVERPDGSNFTLKIRSTKLEDSAMYFCASSERRENTEAFFGQGTRLTVV.

The J gene is TRBJ2-5, the V gene TRBV2; TRBD2 matches 9 bases. This CDR3 has 15 residues. With 9 bases clipped from V and 5 bases from J, the junction kept 13 bases outside the gene matches. Germline CDR1 SNHLY, CDR2 FYNNEI. CDR3 DNA sequence: TGTGCCAGTTCAGAGGTTCGGCGGGGGGGGGAGACCCAGTACTTC. It encodes CASSEVRRGGETQYF.

The CDR3 DNA reads TGTGCCAGCAAGGACAGGGGGAGCTCCTATAATTCACCCCTCCACTTT. Residues: CASKDRGSSYNSPLHF. The chain uses TRBV2 and TRBJ1-6, with TRBD1 matching over 10 bases. The CDR3 loop spans 16 amino acids. CDR1 is SNHLY, CDR2 FYNNEI, per germline. V gave up 7 bases and J gave up 0 bases; unmatched junction bases: 3.